The clone carrying this TCR beta chain was observed a single time. The antigen remains unidentified. These data originate in a study of cytomegalovirus exposure and HLA in healthy donors. It was with 60 Vbeta and 13 Jbeta primers that the PCR ran. Here immunoSEQ multiplex PCR was the method, and the copy in TCRdb shows in-frame clones only, minus some. The profile covers roughly 260,000 clones, with 84% appearing a single time and approximately 2% taken by the ten largest. Overall study results and limits: With DRB1 most and HLA-C fewest, TCR association rates differed between HLA loci in a later analysis.

Per germline, CDR1 SNHLY and CDR2 FYNNEI. The CDR3 loop spans 16 amino acids. Trimming removed 3 bases from V and 2 bases from J; junction bases left unmatched: 6. This receptor was identified in a woman in her forties in good health and CMV-seropositive. Sample: PBMCs. This chain uses TRBV2 with TRBJ1-5; TRBD1 agrees at 8 bases. CDR3 protein: CASSDMSGQGNQPQHF. The CDR3 nucleotides are TGTGCCAGCAGTGATATGTCGGGACAGGGCAATCAGCCCCAGCATTTT.